The 21 T cell receptor beta chains given below trace back to one sample, sequenced in a study of blood T cell repertoires in COVID-19. The repertoire was sequenced with immunoSEQ multiplex PCR; TCRdb's copy has only in-frame clones and lacks some. The sample lists 100,000 or so clones; about four fifths were seen once. Material for sequencing was peripheral blood. The receptors were gathered from a man between 65 and 85 years old with active or convalescent COVID-19.

V gene TRBV5-1 combines with J gene TRBJ2-5, with 10 bases identical to TRBD2. This CDR3 is built from 14 residues. CDR1 SGHRS and CDR2 YFSETQ come from the germline V gene. With V trimmed by 5 bases and J by 4 bases, 5 bases remained unmatched. CDR3 residues: CASRLRLAGETQYF. The CDR3 bases are TGCGCCAGCAGACTCCGACTAGCGGGAGAGACCCAGTACTTC.

The chain has TRBV6-5 and TRBJ2-3; 9 bases align to TRBD2. The V and J ends lost 6 bases and 1 base, in that order; junction bases with no gene match: 2. This CDR3 comprises 14 residues. In germline, CDR1 is MNHEY, CDR2 SVGAGI. The CDR3 loop reads CASRASGGTDTQYF. CDR3 nucleotide sequence: TGTGCCAGCAGGGCTAGCGGGGGCACAGATACGCAGTATTTT.

The genes are TRBV5-1 and TRBJ1-6; 7 bases match TRBD1. Germline V gene sequence: CDR1 SGHRS, CDR2 YFSETQ. The CDR3 contains 16 residues. The junction had 4 bases not matched to a gene; V was cut back by 4 bases and J by 0 bases. CDR3 sequence: CASSPGQSSYNSPLHF. DNA for the CDR3: TGCGCCAGCAGCCCGGGACAGAGCTCCTATAATTCACCCCTCCACTTT.

This sequence joins TRBV15 and TRBJ1-2; 7 nucleotides agree with TRBD1. This CDR3 is 16 amino acids long. Unmatched junction bases numbered 7, after V lost 3 bases and J lost 0 bases. The germline CDR1 and CDR2 sequences are LNHNV and YYDKDF (reference sequence). The CDR3 DNA sequence: TGTGCCACCAGCAGGTCATTAGGGACAGCTAACTATGGCTACACCTTC. This encodes CATSRSLGTANYGYTF.

There are a few counts of this clone. The rearrangement links TRBV4-2 to TRBJ1-1; D call uncertain. This CDR3 has 14 amino acids. The V end was cut by 0 bases, the J end by 1 base, with 6 bases between. Germline V gene data show CDR1 as LGHNA and CDR2 as YNFKEQ. The CDR3 bases are TGTGCCAGCAGCCAAGATCTAGGGAACACTGAAGCTTTCTTT. This codes for CASSQDLGNTEAFF.

This clone was counted a single time. The chain uses TRBV6-5 and TRBJ1-6; D may be TRBD1 (6 bases). The CDR3 covers 16 residues. V dropped 4 bases and J dropped 7 bases, with 17 bases sitting between them. CDR1 is MNHEY, CDR2 SVGAGI, per germline. The DNA of the CDR3 is TGTGCCAGCAGTTTGGGAGTGGGGGCGGCGAATTCACCCCTCCACTTT. It translates to CASSLGVGAANSPLHF.

This clone was detected only a few times. V is TRBV11-2 and J is TRBJ1-1, with D maybe TRBD1 (6 bases). Trimming pared 5 bases from V and 0 bases from J, leaving 7 bases between. This CDR3 has 13 amino acids. Germline V lookup: CDR1 SGHAT, CDR2 FQNNGV. This CDR3 is CASSTGLNTEAFF. CDR3 DNA: TGTGCCAGCAGCACAGGGTTGAACACTGAAGCTTTCTTT. Combining the CDR3 with reference TRBV11-2 and TRBJ1-1 gives the whole variable domain EAGVAQSPRYKIIEKRQSVAFWCNPISGHATLYWYQQILGQGPKLLIQFQNNGVVDDSQLPKDRFSAERLKGVDSTLKIQPAKLEDSAVYLCASSTGLNTEAFFGQGTRLTVV.

The chain employs TRBV10-1 and TRBJ1-5; weak D call: TRBD1 (6 bases). The V end was cut by 2 bases, the J end by 4 bases, with 15 bases between. Germline CDR1 WNHNN, CDR2 SYGVQD (reference sequence). This CDR3 has 16 amino acids. The CDR3, as DNA: TGCGCCAGCAGTGAGCCCACAGGGATCGGTAATCAGCCCCAGCATTTT. The encoded protein is CASSEPTGIGNQPQHF.

This clone was seen a single time. V and J are TRBV6-5 and TRBJ2-3, with TRBD1 as a possible D gene (6 bases). The CDR3 has 15 amino acids. Germline V gives CDR1 MNHEY, CDR2 SVGAGI. V was clipped by 6 bases and J by 5 bases, with 18 bases between them. The chain's CDR3 is CASRANPQGRDTQYF. The CDR3 nucleotides read TGTGCCAGCAGGGCGAACCCTCAGGGGAGAGATACGCAGTATTTT.

The chain couples TRBV30 to TRBJ2-7; D ambiguous. Germline CDR1 GTSNPN, CDR2 SVGIG (reference sequence). The CDR3 spans 13 residues. Trimming left V 1 base short and J 0 bases short, with 7 bases between. The DNA for the CDR3 is TGTGCCTGGAGTGCACTGAGCTCCTACGAGCAGTACTTC. Translating gives CAWSALSSYEQYF.

V is TRBV6-6 and J is TRBJ2-1; 8 bases line up with TRBD1. Trimming cost V 6 bases and J 15 bases; bases outside gene matches: 7. The CDR3 totals 11 residues. Per the germline V gene, CDR1 is MNHNY and CDR2 is SVGAGI (reference sequence). CDR3 in DNA: TGTGCCAGCAGGACCCGGGACAGGCCGTTCTTC. Its translation: CASRTRDRPFF.

The chain links TRBV2 to TRBJ1-5, with D maybe TRBD1 (6 bases). CDR3 size: 14 residues. Trimming took off 1 base at V and 6 bases at J, with 10 bases between the two ends. Germline CDR1 reads SNHLY; CDR2 reads FYNNEI. Here the CDR3 reads CASSEGQVRQPQHF. Here the CDR3 DNA reads TGTGCCAGCAGTGAAGGACAGGTCCGTCAGCCCCAGCATTTT.

The chain has TRBV28 and TRBJ2-2, with 8 bases identical to TRBD1. J was trimmed by 5 bases and V by 7 bases; bases with no gene match: 3. Germline loops: CDR1 MDHEN, CDR2 SYDVKM. This CDR3 comprises 13 residues. CDR3 nucleotides: TGTGCCAGCAAACAGGGGGGAACCGGGGAGCTGTTTTTT. Translating it yields CASKQGGTGELFF.

The chain uses TRBV5-1 and TRBJ2-2, with 7 bases aligning to TRBD1. Germline lookup yields CDR1 SGHRS and CDR2 YFSETQ. The CDR3 runs 16 residues. Losses at the gene ends were 7 bases for V and 0 bases for J; bases not matched to a gene: 9. The CDR3 reads CASSPQGDANTGELFF. The CDR3, as DNA: TGCGCCAGCTCCCCTCAGGGGGACGCGAACACCGGGGAGCTGTTTTTT.

The rearrangement links TRBV4-1 to TRBJ2-5; TRBD2 matches at 9 bases. CDR3 length equals 16 residues. Per germline, CDR1 MGHRA and CDR2 YSYEKL. V gave up 0 bases and J gave up 1 base; unmatched junction bases: 3. In DNA form, the CDR3 reads TGCGCCAGCAGCCAAGAGCGCGGGGGGGGCCAAGAGACCCAGTACTTC. It specifies CASSQERGGGQETQYF.

The chain has TRBV7-9 and TRBJ1-2; TRBD1 might be the D (5 bases). The CDR3 runs 12 residues. Germline values: CDR1 SEHNR, CDR2 FQNEAQ (reference sequence). The V end lost 2 bases, the J end lost 7 bases, and 8 bases lay between the germline ends. The CDR3 spells CASSLSGLGYTF. The CDR3 DNA reads as TGTGCCAGCAGCTTATCAGGGCTTGGCTACACCTTC.

The rearrangement joins TRBV2 to TRBJ2-3, with 15 positions matching TRBD2. This CDR3 is built from 16 residues. Germline CDR1 and CDR2: SNHLY and FYNNEI. V lost 6 bases to trimming and J lost 2 bases; unmatched junction nucleotides: 3. CDR3 nucleotide sequence: TGTGCCAGCAGGGGACTAGCGGGGGGCCCCACAGATACGCAGTATTTT. It translates to CASRGLAGGPTDTQYF.

This clone came up once. Written as DNA, the CDR3 is TGTGCCAGTAGTATTACGCCAGGCAACTATGGCTACACCTTC. Amino acid sequence: CASSITPGNYGYTF. V and J are TRBV19 and TRBJ1-2; no definite D call. This CDR3 contains 14 residues. Germline V CDR1 and CDR2: LNHDA, SQIVND (reference sequence). V lost 3 bases to trimming and J lost 2 bases, with 10 bases between them. Supplemented by reference TRBV19 and TRBJ1-2, the full variable domain reads DGGITQSPKYLFRKEGQNVTLSCEQNLNHDAMYWYRQDPGQGLRLIYYSQIVNDFQKGDIAEGYSVSREKKESFPLTVTSAQKNPTAFYLCASSITPGNYGYTFGSGTRLTVV.

This rearrangement joins TRBV3-1 (or the pseudogene TRBV3-2) to TRBJ1-5, with a tentative D call TRBD1 (6 bases). There are 16 residues in the CDR3. V was cut by 1 base and J by 1 base, with 11 bases left in between. Per germline, CDR1 LGHDT and CDR2 YNNKEL (reference sequence). The CDR3 DNA reads TGTGCCAGCAGCCAAGTAAGACAGGCGAGCAATCAGCCCCAGCATTTT. Protein: CASSQVRQASNQPQHF.

V and J are TRBV5-1 and TRBJ2-3, with D tentatively TRBD1 (6 bases). Trimming pared 0 bases from V and 0 bases from J, leaving 8 bases between. CDR1 is SGHRS, CDR2 YFSETQ, per germline. CDR3 length equals 15 residues. CDR3 nucleotide sequence: TGCGCCAGCAGCTTGGTTGGGGGCAGCACAGATACGCAGTATTTT. It codes for CASSLVGGSTDTQYF.

This clone was seen more than once but under ten times. The V call is TRBV7-2, the J call TRBJ1-4; 10 bases map to TRBD1. With V trimmed by 3 bases and J by 6 bases, 4 bases remained unmatched. Germline CDR1 reads SGHTA; CDR2 reads FQGNSA. CDR3 length equals 15 residues. The CDR3 loop reads CASSFPGQGYEKLFF. The CDR3 nucleotides read TGTGCCAGCAGCTTCCCGGGACAGGGGTATGAAAAACTGTTTTTT.